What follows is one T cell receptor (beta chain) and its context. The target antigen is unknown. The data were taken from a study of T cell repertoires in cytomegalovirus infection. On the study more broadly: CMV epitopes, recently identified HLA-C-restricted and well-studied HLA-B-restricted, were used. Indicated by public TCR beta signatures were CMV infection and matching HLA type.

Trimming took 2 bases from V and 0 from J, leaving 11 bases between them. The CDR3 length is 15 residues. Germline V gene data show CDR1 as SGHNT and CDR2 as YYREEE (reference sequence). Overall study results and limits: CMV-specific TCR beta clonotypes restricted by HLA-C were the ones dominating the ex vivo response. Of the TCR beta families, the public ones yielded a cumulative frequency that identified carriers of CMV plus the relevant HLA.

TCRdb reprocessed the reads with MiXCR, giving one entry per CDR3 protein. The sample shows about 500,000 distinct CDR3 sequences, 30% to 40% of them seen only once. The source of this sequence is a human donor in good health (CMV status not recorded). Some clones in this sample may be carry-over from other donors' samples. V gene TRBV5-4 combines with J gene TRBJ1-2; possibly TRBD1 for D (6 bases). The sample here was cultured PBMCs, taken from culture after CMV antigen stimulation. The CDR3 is CASSFKTGSNYGYTF. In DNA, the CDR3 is TGTGCCAGCAGCTTCAAGACAGGATCTAACTATGGCTACACCTTC.